This T cell receptor beta chain was captured in a study of blood T cell repertoires in COVID-19. Study information: There were acute and convalescent COVID-19 samples, and they came from the United States, Italy and Spain. In each case, the material was cDNA or gDNA derived from T cells, B-cell-depleted T cells, or PBMCs.

Trimming stripped 2 bases from V and 1 base from J, with 6 bases between. This CDR3 has 14 residues. In germline, CDR1 is SGHVS, CDR2 FQNEAQ. Per the study methods: Researchers report that nucleated cell counts were estimated from reference gene primer amplification. TCRdb's copy holds only in-frame clones and misses some; the assay was immunoSEQ multiplex PCR. That table gives V, J and clone size, and the DNA gave D and trimming. The sample consists of 450,000 or so clones, over 75% of them appearing once. V usage is TRBV7-8 and J usage is TRBJ2-4; no reliable D call. The sequence derives from a woman aged 40 to 50 with COVID-19, enrolled during active disease. The material sequenced was peripheral blood. This CDR3 reads CASSLNEAKNIQYF. The CDR3, as DNA: TGTGCCAGCAGCTTAAATGAGGCCAAAAACATTCAGTACTTC.